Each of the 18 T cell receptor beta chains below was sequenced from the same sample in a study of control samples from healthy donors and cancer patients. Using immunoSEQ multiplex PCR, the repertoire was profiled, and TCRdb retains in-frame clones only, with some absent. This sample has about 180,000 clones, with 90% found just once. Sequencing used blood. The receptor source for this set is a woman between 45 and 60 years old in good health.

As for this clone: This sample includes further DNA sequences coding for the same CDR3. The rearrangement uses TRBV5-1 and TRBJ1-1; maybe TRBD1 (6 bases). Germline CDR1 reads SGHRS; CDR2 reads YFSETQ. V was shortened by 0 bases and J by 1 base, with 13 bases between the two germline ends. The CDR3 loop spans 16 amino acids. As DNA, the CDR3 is TGCGCCAGCAGCTTGGGTCGGGGGCGGGGGAACACTGAAGCTTTCTTT. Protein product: CASSLGRGRGNTEAFF.

This CDR3 is CASSLSYEQYF. The CDR3 coding sequence is TGTGCCAGCAGTTTGTCCTACGAGCAGTACTTC. V gene TRBV2 combines with J gene TRBJ2-7, with no clear D. V was cut by 5 bases and J by 1 base, with 3 bases left in between. Germline V lookup: CDR1 SNHLY, CDR2 FYNNEI. The CDR3 runs to 11 residues.

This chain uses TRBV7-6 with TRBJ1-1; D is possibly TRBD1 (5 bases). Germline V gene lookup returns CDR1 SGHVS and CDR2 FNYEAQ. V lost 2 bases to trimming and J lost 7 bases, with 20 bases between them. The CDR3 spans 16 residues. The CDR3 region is CASSLRLITTGGEAFF. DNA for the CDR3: TGTGCCAGCAGCTTAAGGCTAATAACCACCGGGGGTGAAGCTTTCTTT.

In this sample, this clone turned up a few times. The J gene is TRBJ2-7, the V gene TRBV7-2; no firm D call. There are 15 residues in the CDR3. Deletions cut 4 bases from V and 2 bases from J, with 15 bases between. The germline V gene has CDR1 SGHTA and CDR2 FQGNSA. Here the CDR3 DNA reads TGTGCCAGCAGCTCTAGTAATAACCCGGCCTACGAGCAGTACTTC. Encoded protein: CASSSSNNPAYEQYF.

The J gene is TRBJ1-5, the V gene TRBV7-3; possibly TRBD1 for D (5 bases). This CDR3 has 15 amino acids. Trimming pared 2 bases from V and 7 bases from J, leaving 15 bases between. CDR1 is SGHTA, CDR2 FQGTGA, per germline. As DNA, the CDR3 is TGTGCCAGCAGCTTAGGGGGAGCGGCGGGCCAGCCCCAGCATTTT. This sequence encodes CASSLGGAAGQPQHF.

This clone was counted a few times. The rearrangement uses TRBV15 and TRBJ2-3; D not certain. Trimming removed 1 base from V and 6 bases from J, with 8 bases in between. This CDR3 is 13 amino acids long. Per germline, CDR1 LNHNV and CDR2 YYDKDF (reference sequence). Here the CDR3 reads CATSRGVGDTQYF. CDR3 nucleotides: TGTGCCACCAGCAGAGGGGTGGGCGATACGCAGTATTTT.

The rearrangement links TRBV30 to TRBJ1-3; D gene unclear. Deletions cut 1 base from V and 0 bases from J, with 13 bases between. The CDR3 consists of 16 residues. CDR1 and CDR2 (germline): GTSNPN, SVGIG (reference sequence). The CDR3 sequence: CAWSASRSLSGNTIYF. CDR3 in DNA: TGTGCCTGGAGTGCCTCTCGGTCCCTCTCTGGAAACACCATATATTTT.

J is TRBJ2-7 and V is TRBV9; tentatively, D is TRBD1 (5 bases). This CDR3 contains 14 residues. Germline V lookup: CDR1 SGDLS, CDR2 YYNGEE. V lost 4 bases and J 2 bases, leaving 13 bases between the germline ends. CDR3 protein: CASSRQKSPYEQYF. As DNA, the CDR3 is TGTGCCAGCAGCAGACAGAAGAGCCCCTACGAGCAGTACTTC.

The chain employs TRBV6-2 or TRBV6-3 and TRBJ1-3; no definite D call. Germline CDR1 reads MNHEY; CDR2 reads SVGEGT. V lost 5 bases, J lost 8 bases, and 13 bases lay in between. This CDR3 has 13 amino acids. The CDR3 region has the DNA TGTGCCAGCAGTCGGGTCTTCCGTGACACCATATATTTT. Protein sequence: CASSRVFRDTIYF.

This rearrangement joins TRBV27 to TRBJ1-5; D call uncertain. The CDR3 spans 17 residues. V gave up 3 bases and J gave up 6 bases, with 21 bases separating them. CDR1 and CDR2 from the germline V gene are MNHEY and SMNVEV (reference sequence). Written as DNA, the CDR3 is TGTGCCAGCAGTTTCGTTGGCCAGCTAGCCCTAGGTCAGCCCCAGCATTTT. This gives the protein CASSFVGQLALGQPQHF.

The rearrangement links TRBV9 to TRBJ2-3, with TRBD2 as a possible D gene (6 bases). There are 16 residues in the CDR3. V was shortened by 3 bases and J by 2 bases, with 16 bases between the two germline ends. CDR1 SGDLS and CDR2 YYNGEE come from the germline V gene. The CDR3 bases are TGTGCCAGCAGCGCCTTGCATAGCGGCGACACAGATACGCAGTATTTT. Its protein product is CASSALHSGDTDTQYF.

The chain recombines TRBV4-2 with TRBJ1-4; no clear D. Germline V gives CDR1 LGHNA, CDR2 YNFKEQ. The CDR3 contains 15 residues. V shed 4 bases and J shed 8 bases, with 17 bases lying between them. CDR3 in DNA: TGTGCCAGCAGCCCAGCAGGCACCTCGACGGAAAAACTGTTTTTT. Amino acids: CASSPAGTSTEKLFF.

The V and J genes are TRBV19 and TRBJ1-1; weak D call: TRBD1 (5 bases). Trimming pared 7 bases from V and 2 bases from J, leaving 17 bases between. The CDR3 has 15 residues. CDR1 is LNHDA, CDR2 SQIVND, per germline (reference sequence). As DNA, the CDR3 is TGTGCCAGTAAGATCACCGGGGGGGGTAACACTGAAGCTTTCTTT. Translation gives CASKITGGGNTEAFF.

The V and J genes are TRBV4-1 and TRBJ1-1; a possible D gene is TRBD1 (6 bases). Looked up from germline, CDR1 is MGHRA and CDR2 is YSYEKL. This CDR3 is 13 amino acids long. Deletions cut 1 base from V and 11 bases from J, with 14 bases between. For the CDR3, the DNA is TGCGCCAGCAGCCAAGGGAGGGGGTCAGTCGCTTTCTTT. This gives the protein CASSQGRGSVAFF.

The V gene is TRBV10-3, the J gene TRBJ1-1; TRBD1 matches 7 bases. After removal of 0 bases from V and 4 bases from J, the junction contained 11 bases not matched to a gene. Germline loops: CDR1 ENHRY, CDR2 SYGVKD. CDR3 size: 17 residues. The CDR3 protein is CAISESTLRTGSTEAFF. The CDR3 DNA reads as TGTGCCATCAGTGAGTCGACGTTGCGGACAGGTTCCACTGAAGCTTTCTTT.

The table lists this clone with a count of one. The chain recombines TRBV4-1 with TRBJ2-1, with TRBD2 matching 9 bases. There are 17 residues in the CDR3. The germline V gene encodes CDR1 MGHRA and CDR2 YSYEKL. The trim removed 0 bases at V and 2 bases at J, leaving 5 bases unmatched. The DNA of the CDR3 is TGCGCCAGCAGCCAAGAGGGACTAGCCACCCCCTACAATGAGCAGTTCTTC. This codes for CASSQEGLATPYNEQFF.

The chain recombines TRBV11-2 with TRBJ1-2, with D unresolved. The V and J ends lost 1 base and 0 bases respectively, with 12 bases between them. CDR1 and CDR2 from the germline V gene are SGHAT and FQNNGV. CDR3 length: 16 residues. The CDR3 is CASSLVGRIANYGYTF. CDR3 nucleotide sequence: TGTGCCAGCAGCTTAGTTGGTCGGATAGCTAACTATGGCTACACCTTC.

For the CDR3, the DNA is TGTGCCAGCAGTTTAGGCCAGCCCCGTGGCACCATATATTTT. Protein: CASSLGQPRGTIYF. This chain uses TRBV28 with TRBJ1-3; D call uncertain. Trimming stripped 2 bases from V and 9 bases from J, with 14 bases between. The CDR3 spans 14 residues. The V gene's germline CDR1 is MDHEN and CDR2 SYDVKM.